This T cell receptor beta chain was captured by sequencing in a study of cytomegalovirus exposure and HLA in healthy donors. Amplification used 60 Vbeta primers and 13 Jbeta primers. The table came from immunoSEQ multiplex PCR; TCRdb's copy has only in-frame clones and leaves some out. This table has approximately 100,000 clones, 76% appearing once. J lost 4 bases, V lost 5 bases, and 4 bases had no gene match. The CDR3 covers 14 residues. Germline loops: CDR1 SGDLS, CDR2 YYNGEE. What was sequenced was PBMCs. This rearrangement joins TRBV9 to TRBJ2-1; 9 bases are a match to TRBD1. This clonotype was obtained from a woman aged 18 to 35 in good health and CMV-seropositive. This CDR3 reads CASRGTGFYNEQFF. CDR3 sequence (DNA): TGTGCCAGCAGGGGGACAGGGTTTTACAATGAGCAGTTCTTC.